Each of the 9 T cell receptor beta chains below was sequenced from the same sample in a study of blood T cell repertoires in COVID-19. This table comes from immunoSEQ multiplex PCR, and its TCRdb copy is limited to in-frame clones, with some not included. This sample has 310,000 or so clones, with about 83% found just once. Sequenced sample: peripheral blood. These TCRs come from a woman between 45 and 60 years old with acute or convalescent COVID-19.

The sample holds one count of this clone. The rearrangement links TRBV7-7 to TRBJ2-1, with D perhaps matching TRBD2 (6 bases). This CDR3 contains 15 residues. Trimming cost V 0 bases and J 7 bases, with 13 bases left between them. Germline-derived CDR1 and CDR2 are SSHAT and FNYEAQ (reference sequence). CDR3 bases: TGTGCCAGCAGCTTAGCGCGCGGGGTCTTTAATGAGCAGTTCTTC. Protein sequence: CASSLARGVFNEQFF.

About this clone itself: The junction departs from germline at one end; a sequencing error may be responsible. V gene TRBV6-2 or TRBV6-3 combines with J gene TRBJ1-5; D is perhaps TRBD1 (5 bases). Germline V gene sequence: CDR1 MNHEY, CDR2 SVGEGT. The CDR3 is 12 residues long. The CDR3 DNA sequence: TGTGCCAGCAGTTACTTGGGCAGGGCCGAATATTTT. Its protein is CASSYLGRAEYF.

The V call is TRBV9, the J call TRBJ2-3, with a tentative D call TRBD2 (5 bases). V lost 0 bases to trimming and J lost 1 base, with 12 bases between them. This CDR3 has 16 amino acids. CDR1 SGDLS and CDR2 YYNGEE come from the germline V gene. The DNA of the CDR3 is TGTGCCAGCAGCGTAGGCCTAGCCGATGGCACAGATACGCAGTATTTT. It yields the protein CASSVGLADGTDTQYF.

J is TRBJ1-1 and V is TRBV19; 7 bases map to TRBD1. Germline V gives CDR1 LNHDA, CDR2 SQIVND (reference sequence). V lost 8 bases to trimming and J lost 9 bases; unmatched junction nucleotides: 18. The CDR3 consists of 15 residues. Here the CDR3 reads CASGRQNRGGAKAFF. CDR3 in DNA: TGTGCCAGTGGCCGTCAAAACAGGGGTGGGGCGAAAGCTTTCTTT.

The chain combines TRBV28 with TRBJ1-2; possibly TRBD1 for D (6 bases). The germline gives CDR1 MDHEN, CDR2 SYDVKM. The CDR3 covers 15 residues. V was clipped by 3 bases and J by 3 bases, with 14 bases between them. This chain's CDR3 is CASSFPSDSYYGYTF. CDR3 nucleotide sequence: TGTGCCAGCAGTTTCCCCTCGGACAGTTACTATGGCTACACCTTC.

The CDR3 reads CASSFSGRADTQYF. The CDR3 coding sequence is TGCGCCAGCAGCTTTAGCGGGAGAGCAGATACGCAGTATTTT. The chain joins TRBV5-1 to TRBJ2-3; 9 bases map to TRBD2. J gave up 4 bases and V 2 bases, and 2 bases lay outside the gene matches. This CDR3 region has 14 residues. The V gene's germline CDR1 is SGHRS and CDR2 YFSETQ.

The chain has TRBV2 and TRBJ2-3, with a tentative D call TRBD2 (5 bases). The V and J ends lost 2 bases and 2 bases respectively, with 14 bases between them. The length of the CDR3 is 16 residues. Germline CDR1 reads SNHLY; CDR2 reads FYNNEI. CDR3 loop: CASSESKAAFTDTQYF. The CDR3 DNA sequence: TGTGCCAGCAGTGAATCGAAAGCGGCCTTCACAGATACGCAGTATTTT.

The V call is TRBV7-2, the J call TRBJ1-5; the D is unclear. Germline V lookup: CDR1 SGHTA, CDR2 FQGNSA. Trimming took off 4 bases at V and 2 bases at J, with 9 bases between the two ends. The CDR3 is 14 amino acids. The CDR3 region is CASSSLSRNQPQHF. CDR3 bases: TGTGCCAGCAGCTCTCTAAGTCGCAATCAGCCCCAGCATTTT.

The chain has TRBV18 and TRBJ1-4; the match to TRBD1 covers 7 bases. J lost 6 bases, V lost 1 base, and 14 bases had no gene match. From germline, CDR1 is KGHSH and CDR2 LQKENI. CDR3 length: 18 amino acids. The CDR3 here is CASSPRQGVVGIDEKLFF. CDR3 DNA sequence: TGTGCCAGCTCACCACGTCAGGGGGTGGTTGGAATCGATGAAAAACTGTTTTTT.